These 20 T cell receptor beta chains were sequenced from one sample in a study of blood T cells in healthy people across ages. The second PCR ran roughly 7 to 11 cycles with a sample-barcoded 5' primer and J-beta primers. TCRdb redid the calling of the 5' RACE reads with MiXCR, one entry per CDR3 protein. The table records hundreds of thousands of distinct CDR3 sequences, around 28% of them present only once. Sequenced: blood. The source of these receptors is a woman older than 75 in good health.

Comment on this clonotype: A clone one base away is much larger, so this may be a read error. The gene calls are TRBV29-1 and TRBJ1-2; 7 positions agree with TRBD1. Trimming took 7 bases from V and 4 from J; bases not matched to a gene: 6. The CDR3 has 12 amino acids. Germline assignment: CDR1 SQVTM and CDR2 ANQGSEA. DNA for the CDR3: TGCAGCGGCGCGGGACAGTCCTATGGCTACACCTTC. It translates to CSGAGQSYGYTF.

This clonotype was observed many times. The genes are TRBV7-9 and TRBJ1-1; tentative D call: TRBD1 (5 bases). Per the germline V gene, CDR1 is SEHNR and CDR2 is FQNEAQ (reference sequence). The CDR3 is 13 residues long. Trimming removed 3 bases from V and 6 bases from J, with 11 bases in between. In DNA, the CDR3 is TGTGCCAGCAGCTTTCAAGGGGCCCCTGAAGCTTTCTTT. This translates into CASSFQGAPEAFF.

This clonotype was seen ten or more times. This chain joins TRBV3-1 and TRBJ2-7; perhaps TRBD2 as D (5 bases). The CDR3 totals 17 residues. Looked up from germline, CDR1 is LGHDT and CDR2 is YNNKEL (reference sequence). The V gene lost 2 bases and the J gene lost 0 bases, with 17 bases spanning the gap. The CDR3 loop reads CASSQLPTGKRSYEQYF. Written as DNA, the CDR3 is TGTGCCAGCAGCCAACTTCCTACCGGGAAGCGCTCCTACGAGCAGTACTTC.

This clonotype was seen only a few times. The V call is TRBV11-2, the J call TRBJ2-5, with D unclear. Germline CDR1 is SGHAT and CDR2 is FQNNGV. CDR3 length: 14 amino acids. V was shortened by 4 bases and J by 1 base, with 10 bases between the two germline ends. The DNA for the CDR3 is TGTGCCAGCAGCTCCCTGGGTGTCCAAGAGACCCAGTACTTC. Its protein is CASSSLGVQETQYF. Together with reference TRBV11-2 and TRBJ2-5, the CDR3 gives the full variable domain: EAGVAQSPRYKIIEKRQSVAFWCNPISGHATLYWYQQILGQGPKLLIQFQNNGVVDDSQLPKDRFSAERLKGVDSTLKIQPAKLEDSAVYLCASSSLGVQETQYFGPGTRLLVL.

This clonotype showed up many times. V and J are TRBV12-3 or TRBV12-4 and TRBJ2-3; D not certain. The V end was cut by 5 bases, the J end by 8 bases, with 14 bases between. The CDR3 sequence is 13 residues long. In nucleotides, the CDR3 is TGTGCCAGCAGTCCGACGGCTGCCGGTACGCAGTATTTT. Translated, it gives CASSPTAAGTQYF.

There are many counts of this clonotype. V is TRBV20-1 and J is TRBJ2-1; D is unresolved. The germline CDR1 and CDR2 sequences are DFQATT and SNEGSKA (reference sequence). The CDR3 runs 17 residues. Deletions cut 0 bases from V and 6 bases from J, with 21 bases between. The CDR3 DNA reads TGCAGTGCTAGAGATCCGCTGTTAGCTCACTACGGCAATGAGCAGTTCTTC. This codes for CSARDPLLAHYGNEQFF.

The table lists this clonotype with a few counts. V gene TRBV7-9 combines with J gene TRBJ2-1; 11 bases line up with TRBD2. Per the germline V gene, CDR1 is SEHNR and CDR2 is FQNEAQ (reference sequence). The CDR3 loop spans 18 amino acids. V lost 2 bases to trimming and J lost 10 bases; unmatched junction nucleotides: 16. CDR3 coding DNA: TGTGCCAGCAGCTTATTAAACCTTGGTAGCGGGGGGGCTGCGGAGCAGTTCTTC. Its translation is CASSLLNLGSGGAAEQFF.

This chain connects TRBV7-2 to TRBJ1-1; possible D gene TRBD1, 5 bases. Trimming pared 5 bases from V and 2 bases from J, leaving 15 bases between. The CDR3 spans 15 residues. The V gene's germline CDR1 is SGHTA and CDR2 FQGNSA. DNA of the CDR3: TGTGCCAGCAGCCCGACTCGGACACTTAACACTGAAGCTTTCTTT. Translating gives CASSPTRTLNTEAFF.

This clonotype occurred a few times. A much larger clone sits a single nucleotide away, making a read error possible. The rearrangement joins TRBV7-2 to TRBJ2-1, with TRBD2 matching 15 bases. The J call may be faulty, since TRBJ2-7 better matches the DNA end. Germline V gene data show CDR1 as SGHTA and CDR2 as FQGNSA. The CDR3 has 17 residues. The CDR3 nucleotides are TGTGCCAGCAGCAGGACTAGCGGGGGGGCCACCTACAATGAGCAGTACTTC. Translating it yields CASSRTSGGATYNEQYF.

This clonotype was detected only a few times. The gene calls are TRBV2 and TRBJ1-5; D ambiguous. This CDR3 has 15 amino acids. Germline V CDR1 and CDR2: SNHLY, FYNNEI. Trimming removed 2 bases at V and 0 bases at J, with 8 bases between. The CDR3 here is CASSESQISNQPQHF. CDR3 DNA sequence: TGTGCCAGCAGTGAATCCCAGATTAGCAATCAGCCCCAGCATTTT.

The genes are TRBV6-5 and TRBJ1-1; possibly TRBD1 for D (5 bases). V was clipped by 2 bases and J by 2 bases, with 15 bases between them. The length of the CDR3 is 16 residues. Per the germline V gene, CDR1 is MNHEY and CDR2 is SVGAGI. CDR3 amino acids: CASSYKITGTNTEAFF. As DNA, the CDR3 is TGTGCCAGCAGTTACAAGATCACAGGTACTAACACTGAAGCTTTCTTT.

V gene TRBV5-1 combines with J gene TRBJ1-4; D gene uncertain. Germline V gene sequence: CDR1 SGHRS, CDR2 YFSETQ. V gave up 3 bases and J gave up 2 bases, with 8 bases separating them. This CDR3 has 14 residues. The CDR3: CASSWISTNEKLFF. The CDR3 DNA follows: TGCGCCAGCAGCTGGATTTCCACTAATGAAAAACTGTTTTTT.

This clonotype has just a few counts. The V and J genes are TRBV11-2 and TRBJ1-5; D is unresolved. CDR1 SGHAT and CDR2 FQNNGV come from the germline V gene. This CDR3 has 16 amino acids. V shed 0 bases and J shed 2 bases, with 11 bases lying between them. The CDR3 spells CASSLDYRVRNQPQHF. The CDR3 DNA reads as TGTGCCAGCAGCTTAGATTATAGGGTCCGCAATCAGCCCCAGCATTTT.

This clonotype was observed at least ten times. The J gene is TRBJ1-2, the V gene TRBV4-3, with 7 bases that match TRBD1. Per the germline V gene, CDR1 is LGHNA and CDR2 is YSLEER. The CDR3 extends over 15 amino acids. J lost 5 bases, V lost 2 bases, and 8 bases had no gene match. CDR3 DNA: TGCGCCAGCAGCCAATCGACAGGGCGCCAGTATGGCTACACCTTC. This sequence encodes CASSQSTGRQYGYTF.

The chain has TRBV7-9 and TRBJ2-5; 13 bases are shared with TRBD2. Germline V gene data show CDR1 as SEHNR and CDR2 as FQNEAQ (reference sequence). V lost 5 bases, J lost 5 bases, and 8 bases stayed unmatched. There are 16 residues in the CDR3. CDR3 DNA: TGTGCCAGCAGCCGGGGACTAGCGGGGCTCCGGGAGACCCAGTACTTC. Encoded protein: CASSRGLAGLRETQYF.

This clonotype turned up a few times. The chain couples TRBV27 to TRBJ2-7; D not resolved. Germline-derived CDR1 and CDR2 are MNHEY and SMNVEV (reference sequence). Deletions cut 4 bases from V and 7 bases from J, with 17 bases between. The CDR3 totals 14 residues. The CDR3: CASSSTIALREQYF. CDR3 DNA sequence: TGTGCCAGCAGTTCGACCATAGCTCTTCGGGAGCAGTACTTC.

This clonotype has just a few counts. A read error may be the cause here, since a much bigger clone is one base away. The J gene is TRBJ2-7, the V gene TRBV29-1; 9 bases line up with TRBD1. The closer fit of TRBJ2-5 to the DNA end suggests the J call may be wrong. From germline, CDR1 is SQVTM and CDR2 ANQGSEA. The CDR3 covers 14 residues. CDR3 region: CSVETGGSCWTQYF. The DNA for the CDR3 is TGCAGCGTTGAGACAGGGGGGTCCTGTTGGACCCAGTACTTC.

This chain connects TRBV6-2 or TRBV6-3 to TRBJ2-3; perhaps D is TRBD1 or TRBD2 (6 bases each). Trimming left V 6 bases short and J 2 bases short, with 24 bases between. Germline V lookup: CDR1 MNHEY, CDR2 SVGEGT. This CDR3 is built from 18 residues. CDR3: CASRPSGAIGSHTDTQYF. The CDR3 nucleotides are TGTGCCAGCAGGCCTTCGGGGGCAATTGGCAGCCACACAGATACGCAGTATTTT.

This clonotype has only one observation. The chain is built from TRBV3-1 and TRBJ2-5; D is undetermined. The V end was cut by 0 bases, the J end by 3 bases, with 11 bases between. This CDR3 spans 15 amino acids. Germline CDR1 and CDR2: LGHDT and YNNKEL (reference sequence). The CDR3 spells CASSQELFPEETQYF. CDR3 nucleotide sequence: TGTGCCAGCAGCCAAGAGCTGTTCCCTGAAGAGACCCAGTACTTC.

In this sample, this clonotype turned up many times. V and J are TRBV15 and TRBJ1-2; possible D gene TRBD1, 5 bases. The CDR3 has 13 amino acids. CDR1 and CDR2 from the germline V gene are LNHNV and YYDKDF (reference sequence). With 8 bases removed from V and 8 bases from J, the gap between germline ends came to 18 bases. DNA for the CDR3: TGTGCCACCGCAAGGGGCCGGGACGGGGGCTACACCTTC. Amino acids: CATARGRDGGYTF.